Listed here are 21 T cell receptor beta chains from one sample, sequenced in a study of cytomegalovirus exposure and HLA in healthy donors. The PCR ran on 60 Vbeta and 13 Jbeta primers. Profiling relied on immunoSEQ multiplex PCR, and the TCRdb table lists in-frame clones only, not all of them. The profile shows approximately 100,000 clones, about 74% of them singletons. The sequenced material came from PBMCs. These receptor sequences come from a male donor in good health and CMV-seronegative.

As concerns this clone: One junction end disagrees with the germline gene, perhaps due to a read error. This sequence joins TRBV5-6 and TRBJ2-7; D is unclear. CDR3 size: 12 residues. Germline loops: CDR1 SGHDT, CDR2 YYEEEE. CDR3 coding DNA: TGTGCCAGCAGCTTCCCCTCCCACGAGCAGTACTTC. It is translated as CASSFPSHEQYF.

The chain uses TRBV7-2 and TRBJ2-5; 7 bases fit TRBD1. The length of the CDR3 is 17 residues. The J segment lost 0 bases and the V segment lost 0 bases, leaving 7 bases of the junction unmatched. Germline V gives CDR1 SGHTA, CDR2 FQGNSA. The CDR3 DNA sequence: TGTGCCAGCAGCTTAGCGTTAGGCAGGGGGAACCAAGAGACCCAGTACTTC. Its protein is CASSLALGRGNQETQYF.

This clone was observed a handful of times. This chain links TRBV27 with TRBJ2-7; 8 nucleotides align to TRBD2. V dropped 5 bases and J dropped 0; count of bases not matched to a gene: 18. From germline, CDR1 is MNHEY and CDR2 SMNVEV (reference sequence). The length of the CDR3 is 19 residues. The DNA for the CDR3 is TGTGCCAGCAGTCCCATAACACGACTAGCGCCTCATTCCTCCTACGAGCAGTACTTC. This translates into CASSPITRLAPHSSYEQYF.

This clone was detected only once. The chain is built from TRBV29-1 and TRBJ2-5; D perhaps matches TRBD1 (6 bases). Gene TRBJ2-7 matches the end of the DNA better, so the J call may be wrong. Germline V CDR1 and CDR2: SQVTM, ANQGSEA. This CDR3 comprises 14 residues. Here the CDR3 reads CSVLLRDNSYEQYF. The CDR3 nucleotides read TGCAGCGTCCTCCTCCGGGACAACTCCTACGAGCAGTACTTC.

V usage is TRBV19 and J usage is TRBJ2-4; 13 bases fit TRBD2. The V gene's germline CDR1 is LNHDA and CDR2 SQIVND (reference sequence). The junction had 13 bases not matched to a gene; V was cut back by 6 bases and J by 2 bases. The CDR3 extends over 19 amino acids. The CDR3: CASRSELAGGPATKNIQYF. The CDR3 region has the DNA TGTGCCAGTAGGTCCGAACTAGCGGGAGGGCCGGCCACCAAAAACATTCAGTACTTC.

This chain uses TRBV7-9 with TRBJ1-1; D remains unclear. Germline values: CDR1 SEHNR, CDR2 FQNEAQ (reference sequence). V shed 0 bases and J shed 0 bases, with 8 bases lying between them. CDR3 length equals 15 residues. In DNA form, the CDR3 reads TGTGCCAGCAGCTTAGCCGCGGGATTGAACACTGAAGCTTTCTTT. This sequence encodes CASSLAAGLNTEAFF.

The chain uses TRBV5-4 and TRBJ1-1, with TRBD1 matching 7 bases. After removal of 4 bases from V and 8 bases from J, the junction contained 8 bases not matched to a gene. Germline V gene sequence: CDR1 SGHNT, CDR2 YYREEE (reference sequence). CDR3 length: 13 residues. CDR3 sequence (DNA): TGTGCCAGCAGCGTACAGGGGTCAAGCGAAGCTTTCTTT. It is translated as CASSVQGSSEAFF.

This rearrangement joins TRBV5-1 to TRBJ1-2, with 7 positions matching TRBD1. Per the germline V gene, CDR1 is SGHRS and CDR2 is YFSETQ. This CDR3 spans 13 amino acids. V was clipped by 4 bases and J by 6 bases; unmatched bases: 6. CDR3 sequence (DNA): TGCGCCAGCAGCGAGACAGGGCGCGATGGCTACACCTTC. Its protein is CASSETGRDGYTF.

This clone came up once. The gene calls are TRBV2 and TRBJ1-3; D remains unclear. V lost 3 bases to trimming and J lost 14 bases, with 14 bases between them. This CDR3 has 12 amino acids. Germline CDR1 and CDR2: SNHLY and FYNNEI. CDR3 residues: CASSEDLGSVYF. CDR3 in DNA: TGTGCCAGCAGTGAGGACCTAGGGAGCGTATATTTT. The full variable domain, rest sourced from reference TRBV2 and TRBJ1-3, is EPEVTQTPSHQVTQMGQEVILRCVPISNHLYFYWYRQILGQKVEFLVSFYNNEISEKSEIFDDQFSVERPDGSNFTLKIRSTKLEDSAMYFCASSEDLGSVYFGEGSWLTVV.

The chain links TRBV7-8 to TRBJ2-7; TRBD1 might be the D (5 bases). The CDR3 extends over 14 amino acids. Trimming removed 0 bases from V and 1 base from J, with 7 bases in between. The germline CDR1 and CDR2 sequences are SGHVS and FQNEAQ. The CDR3 region is CASSLAGESYEQYF. DNA of the CDR3: TGTGCCAGCAGCTTAGCAGGGGAATCCTACGAGCAGTACTTC.

This chain links TRBV25-1 with TRBJ2-7, with TRBD1 matching over 7 bases. This CDR3 has 13 residues. The trim removed 5 bases at V and 6 bases at J, leaving 7 bases unmatched. Germline-derived CDR1 and CDR2 are MGHDK and SYGVNS. CDR3 sequence reads: CASSYFTGAEQYF. CDR3 sequence (DNA): TGTGCCAGCAGTTACTTCACAGGGGCCGAGCAGTACTTC.

This chain connects TRBV4-1 to TRBJ1-1, with 8 bases matching TRBD1. V was pared by 6 bases and J by 1 base, with 19 bases of the junction left unmatched. This CDR3 comprises 19 residues. Germline loops: CDR1 MGHRA, CDR2 YSYEKL. CDR3 DNA: TGCGCCAGCAGACATAATTCACTCGACAGGGGAGAAAAGAACACTGAAGCTTTCTTT. Its translation is CASRHNSLDRGEKNTEAFF.

The chain has TRBV15 and TRBJ2-3; D unresolved. Germline loops: CDR1 LNHNV, CDR2 YYDKDF (reference sequence). The CDR3 covers 16 residues. Deletions cut 3 bases from V and 0 bases from J, with 13 bases between. The CDR3 reads CATSSPEQPSTDTQYF. CDR3 coding DNA: TGTGCCACCAGCAGTCCGGAACAGCCTAGCACAGATACGCAGTATTTT.

The CDR3 here is CASRQGLRQGTQYF. Here the CDR3 DNA reads TGTGCCAGCAGGCAGGGACTGAGACAGGGGACCCAGTACTTC. This chain connects TRBV28 to TRBJ2-5; weak D call: TRBD1 (7 bases). The germline V gene has CDR1 MDHEN and CDR2 SYDVKM. Trimming pared 6 bases from V and 7 bases from J, leaving 18 bases between. The CDR3 has 14 residues.

In its sample, this clone was seen a few times. This rearrangement joins TRBV6-5 to TRBJ2-7; weak D call: TRBD1 (6 bases). V lost 5 bases and J lost 2, with 10 bases in between. In germline, CDR1 is MNHEY, CDR2 SVGAGI. The CDR3 is made up of 13 amino acids. The CDR3 loop is CASSETGTYEQYF. The CDR3 DNA sequence: TGTGCCAGCAGTGAGACAGGAACCTACGAGCAGTACTTC.

Only a few counts were recorded for this clone. This chain joins TRBV27 and TRBJ1-2; D is ambiguous. The CDR3 consists of 13 residues. V lost 2 bases and J 2 bases, leaving 6 bases between the germline ends. The germline CDR1 and CDR2 sequences are MNHEY and SMNVEV (reference sequence). The CDR3 sequence is CASSLGRNYGYTF. The DNA of the CDR3 is TGTGCCAGCAGTTTAGGCAGAAACTATGGCTACACCTTC.

This chain connects TRBV6-5 to TRBJ2-1; TRBD2 agrees at 9 bases. CDR3 size: 16 residues. Germline CDR1 and CDR2: MNHEY and SVGAGI. J lost 5 bases, V lost 2 bases, and 7 bases had no gene match. CDR3: CASSYHRTSVNNEQFF. CDR3 nucleotide sequence: TGTGCCAGCAGTTACCATAGGACTAGCGTGAACAATGAGCAGTTCTTC.

This clone came up a few times. The chain is built from TRBV7-8 and TRBJ2-7, with 7 bases lining up with TRBD2. Germline lookup yields CDR1 SGHVS and CDR2 FQNEAQ. This CDR3 spans 14 amino acids. Unmatched junction bases numbered 6, after V lost 5 bases and J lost 2 bases. CDR3 bases: TGTGCCAGCAGCCGTAGCGGGCCTACCTACGAGCAGTACTTC. As protein: CASSRSGPTYEQYF.

The chain uses TRBV6-5 and TRBJ1-2; TRBD1 matches at 10 bases. Trimming removed 4 bases from V and 8 bases from J; junction bases left unmatched: 10. The germline CDR1 and CDR2 sequences are MNHEY and SVGAGI. CDR3 length: 15 amino acids. The CDR3 spells CASSFTTGGASGYTF. In DNA, the CDR3 is TGTGCCAGCAGTTTCACGACAGGGGGCGCGTCCGGCTACACCTTC.

The V and J genes are TRBV5-1 and TRBJ2-1; tentative D call: TRBD2 (5 bases). The length of the CDR3 is 15 residues. Trimming stripped 0 bases from V and 5 bases from J, with 12 bases between. Germline values: CDR1 SGHRS, CDR2 YFSETQ. The CDR3 sequence: CASSLVVPRDNEQFF. The CDR3 DNA sequence: TGCGCCAGCAGCTTGGTTGTCCCGCGGGACAATGAGCAGTTCTTC.

This clone was counted a few times. The chain recombines TRBV7-3 with TRBJ2-1; 9 bases are shared with TRBD1. CDR1 and CDR2 from the germline V gene are SGHTA and FQGTGA. V lost 5 bases, J lost 5 bases, and 7 bases stayed unmatched. This CDR3 is 15 amino acids long. In DNA form, the CDR3 reads TGTGCCAGCAGCGAACCGGGACAGGGTAACAATGAGCAGTTCTTC. As protein: CASSEPGQGNNEQFF. The whole variable domain, remainder taken from reference TRBV7-3 and TRBJ2-1, is GAGVSQTPSNKVTEKGKYVELRCDPISGHTALYWYRQSLGQGPEFLIYFQGTGAADDSGLPNDRFFAVRPEGSVSTLKIQRTERGDSAVYLCASSEPGQGNNEQFFGPGTRLTVL.